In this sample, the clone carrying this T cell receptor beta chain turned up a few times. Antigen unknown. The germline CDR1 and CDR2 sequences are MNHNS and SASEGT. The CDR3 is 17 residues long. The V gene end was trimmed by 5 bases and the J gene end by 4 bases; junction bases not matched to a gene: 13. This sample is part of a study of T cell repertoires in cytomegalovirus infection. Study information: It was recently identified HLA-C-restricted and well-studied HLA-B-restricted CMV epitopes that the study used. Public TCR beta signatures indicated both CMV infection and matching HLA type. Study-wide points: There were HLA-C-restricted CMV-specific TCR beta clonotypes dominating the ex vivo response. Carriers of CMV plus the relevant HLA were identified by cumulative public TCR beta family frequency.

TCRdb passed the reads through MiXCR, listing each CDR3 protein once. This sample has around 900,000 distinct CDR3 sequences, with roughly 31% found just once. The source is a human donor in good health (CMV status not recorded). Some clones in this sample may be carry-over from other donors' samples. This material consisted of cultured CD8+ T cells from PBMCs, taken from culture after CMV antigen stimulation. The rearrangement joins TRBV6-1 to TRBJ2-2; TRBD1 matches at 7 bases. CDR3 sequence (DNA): TGTGCCAGCAGTAAATCGAACAGGGGACCCCGCACCGGGGAGCTGTTTTTT. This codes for CASSKSNRGPRTGELFF.